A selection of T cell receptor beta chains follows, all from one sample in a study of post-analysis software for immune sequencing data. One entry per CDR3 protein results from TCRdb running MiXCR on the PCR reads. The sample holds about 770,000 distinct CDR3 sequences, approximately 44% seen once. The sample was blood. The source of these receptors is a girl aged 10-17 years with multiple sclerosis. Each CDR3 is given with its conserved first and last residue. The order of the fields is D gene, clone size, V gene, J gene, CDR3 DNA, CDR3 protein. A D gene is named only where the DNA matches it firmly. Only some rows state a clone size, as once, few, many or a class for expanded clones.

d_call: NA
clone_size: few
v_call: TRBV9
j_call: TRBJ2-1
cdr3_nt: TGTGCCAGCAGCGTAGGGTTGTCTCCCGTCAGTTTTGGTCAGTTCTTC
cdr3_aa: CASSVGLSPVSFGQFF

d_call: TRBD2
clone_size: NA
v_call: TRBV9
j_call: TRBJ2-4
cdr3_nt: TGTGCCAGCAGCGAGGGGGTAGCGGGAGATAGAACCAAAAACATTCAGTACTTC
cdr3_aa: CASSEGVAGDRTKNIQYF

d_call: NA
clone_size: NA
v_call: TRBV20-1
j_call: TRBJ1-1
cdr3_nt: TGCAGTGCCCGATGGGCGGTAAACACTGAAGCTTTCTTT
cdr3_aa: CSARWAVNTEAFF

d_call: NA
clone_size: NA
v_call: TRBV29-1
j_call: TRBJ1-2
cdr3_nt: TGCAGCGTTGAAGATCGTTGGGCAGACTATGGCTACACCTTC
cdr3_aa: CSVEDRWADYGYTF

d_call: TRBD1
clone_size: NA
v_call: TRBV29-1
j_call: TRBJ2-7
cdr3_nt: TGCAGCGTCCCTGTTGACAGGGCGGTTGGCGAGCAGTACTTC
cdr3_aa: CSVPVDRAVGEQYF

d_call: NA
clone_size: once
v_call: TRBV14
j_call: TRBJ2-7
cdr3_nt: TGTGCCAGCAGCCAAATGGCTAGCAGAGCCTACGAGCAGTACTTC
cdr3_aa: CASSQMASRAYEQYF

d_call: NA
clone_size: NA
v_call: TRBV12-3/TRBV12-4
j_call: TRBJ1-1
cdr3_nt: TGTGCCAGCAGTGTCGGGCTGTCCACTGAAGCTTTCTTT
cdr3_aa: CASSVGLSTEAFF

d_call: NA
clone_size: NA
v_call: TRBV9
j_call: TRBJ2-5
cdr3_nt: TGTGCCGTGGGGGGCGCTTCGAGGGAGACCCAGTACTTC
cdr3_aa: CAVGGASRETQYF

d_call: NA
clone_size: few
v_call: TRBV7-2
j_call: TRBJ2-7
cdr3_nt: TGTGCCAGCAGCTTAGCGCCCGGGTCTAGCCCAACCGACGAGCAGTACTTC
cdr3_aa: CASSLAPGSSPTDEQYF

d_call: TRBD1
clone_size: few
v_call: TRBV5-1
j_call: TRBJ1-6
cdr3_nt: TGCGCCAGCAGCCTGGGACAGGGGAATAATTCACCCCTCCACTTT
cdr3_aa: CASSLGQGNNSPLHF

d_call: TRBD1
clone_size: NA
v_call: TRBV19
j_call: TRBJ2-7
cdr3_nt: TGTGCCAGTAGTATTGGGACAGATTCCTACGAGCAGTACTTC
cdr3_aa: CASSIGTDSYEQYF

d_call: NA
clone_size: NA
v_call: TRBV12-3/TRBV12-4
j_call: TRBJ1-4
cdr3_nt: TGTGCCAGCAGTTTCCCCGCAGGGTTGGATAATGAAAAACTGTTTTTT
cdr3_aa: CASSFPAGLDNEKLFF

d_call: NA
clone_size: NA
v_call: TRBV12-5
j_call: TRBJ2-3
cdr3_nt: TGTGCTAGTGGTTTGTGTGCGGAGGTTAGGGGAAGCACAGATACGCAGTATTTT
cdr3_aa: CASGLCAEVRGSTDTQYF

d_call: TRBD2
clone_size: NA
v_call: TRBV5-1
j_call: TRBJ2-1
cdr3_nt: TGCGCCAGCAGCTCGACTAGCGGGAGTGTCAGTGAGCAGTTCTTC
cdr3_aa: CASSSTSGSVSEQFF

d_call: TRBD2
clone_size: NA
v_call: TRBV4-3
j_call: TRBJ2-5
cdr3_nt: TGCGCCAGCAGCCGGTTCCCTAGCGGGCCACAAGAGACCCAGTACTTC
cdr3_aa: CASSRFPSGPQETQYF

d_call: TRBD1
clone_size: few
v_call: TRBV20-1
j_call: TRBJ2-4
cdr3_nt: TGCAGTGCTTTTCCCTCGGGACAGTTTGACATTCAGTACTTC
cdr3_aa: CSAFPSGQFDIQYF

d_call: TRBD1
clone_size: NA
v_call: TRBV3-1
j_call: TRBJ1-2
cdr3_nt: TGTGCCAGCAGTCTTCGGACAGGGGGAATACCTTATGGCTACACCTTC
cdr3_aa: CASSLRTGGIPYGYTF

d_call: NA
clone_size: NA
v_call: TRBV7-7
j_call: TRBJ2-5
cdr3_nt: TGTGCTAGCAGCCGACGGGACTCACGACGAGAGACCCAGTACTTC
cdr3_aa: CASSRRDSRRETQYF

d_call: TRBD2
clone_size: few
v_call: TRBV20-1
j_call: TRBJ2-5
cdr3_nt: TGCAGTGCTAGAGAGGGAGGGGTCCAGTACTTC
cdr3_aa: CSAREGGVQYF

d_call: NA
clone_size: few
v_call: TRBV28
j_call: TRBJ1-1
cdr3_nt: TGTGCCAGCAGCCGGGGAGAGAACACTGAAGCTTTCTTT
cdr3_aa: CASSRGENTEAFF

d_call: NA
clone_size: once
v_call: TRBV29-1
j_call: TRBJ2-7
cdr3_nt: TGTAGCGTGAGGGCAGGACTCTACGAGCAGTACTTC
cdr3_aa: CSVRAGLYEQYF

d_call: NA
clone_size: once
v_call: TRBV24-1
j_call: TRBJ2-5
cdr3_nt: TGTGCCACCAGTGACTCGGGACATCGGGAAGAAGAGACCCAGTACTTC
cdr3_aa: CATSDSGHREEETQYF

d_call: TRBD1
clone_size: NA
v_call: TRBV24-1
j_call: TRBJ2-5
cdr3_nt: TGTGCCACCAGTGATGGGGGACAGGGGAGGGAGACCCAGTACTTC
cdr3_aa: CATSDGGQGRETQYF

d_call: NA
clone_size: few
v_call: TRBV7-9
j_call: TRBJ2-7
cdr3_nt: TGTGCCAGCAGCCCCCCGACAGTTTCCTACGAGCAGTACTTC
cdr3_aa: CASSPPTVSYEQYF

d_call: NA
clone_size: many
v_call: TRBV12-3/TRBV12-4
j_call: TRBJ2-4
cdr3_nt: TGTGCCAGCAGTTTACGGGCTGTAGCCAAAAACATTCAGTACTTC
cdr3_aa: CASSLRAVAKNIQYF

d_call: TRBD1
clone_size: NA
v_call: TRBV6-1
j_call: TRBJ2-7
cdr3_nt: TGTGCCAGCAGTGAAGCCGGGACAGTCTACGAGCAGTACTTC
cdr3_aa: CASSEAGTVYEQYF

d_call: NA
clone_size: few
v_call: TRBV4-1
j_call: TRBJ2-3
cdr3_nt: TGCGCCAGCAATAAGCGGTCCACAGATACGCAGTATTTT
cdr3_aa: CASNKRSTDTQYF

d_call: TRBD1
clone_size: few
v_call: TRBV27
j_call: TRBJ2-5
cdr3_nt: TGTGCCAGCAGTCCGACAGGGGTCCGGACCCAAGAGACCCAGTACTTC
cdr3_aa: CASSPTGVRTQETQYF

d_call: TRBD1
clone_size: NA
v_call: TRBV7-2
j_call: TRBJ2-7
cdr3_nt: TGTGCCAGCAGCTTCGACCTCGGGGACAGGGGTCTCCACGAGCAGTACTTC
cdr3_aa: CASSFDLGDRGLHEQYF

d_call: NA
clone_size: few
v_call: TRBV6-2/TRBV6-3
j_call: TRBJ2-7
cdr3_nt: TGTGCCAGCAGTTACGGCCGCGGACTTCTGTCCTACGAGCAGTACTTC
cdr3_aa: CASSYGRGLLSYEQYF

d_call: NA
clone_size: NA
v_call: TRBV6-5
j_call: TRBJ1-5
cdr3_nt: TGTGCCAGCGGAACTAGTAGCAATCAGCCCCAGCATTTT
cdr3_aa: CASGTSSNQPQHF

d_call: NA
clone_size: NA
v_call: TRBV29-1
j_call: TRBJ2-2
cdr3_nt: TGCAGCGCTGACTTGAACACCGGGGAGCTGTTTTTT
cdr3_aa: CSADLNTGELFF

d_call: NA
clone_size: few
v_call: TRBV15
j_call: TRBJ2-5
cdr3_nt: TGTGCCACCAGCAGAGGTCGGGGAGGAGTTAGAGAGACCCAGTACTTC
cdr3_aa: CATSRGRGGVRETQYF

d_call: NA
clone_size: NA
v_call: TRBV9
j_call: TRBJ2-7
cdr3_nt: TGTGCCAGCAGCGTCTCTCGGGATGGGTCCTACGAGCAGTACTTC
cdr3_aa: CASSVSRDGSYEQYF

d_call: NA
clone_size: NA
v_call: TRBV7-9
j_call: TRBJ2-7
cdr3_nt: TGTGCCAGCAGCACGGGCCCACACGAGCAGTACTTC
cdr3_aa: CASSTGPHEQYF

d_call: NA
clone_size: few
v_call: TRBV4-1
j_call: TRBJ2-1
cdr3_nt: TGCGCCAGCAGCCAAGATCGCGGGACTTCAATTAATGAGCAGTTCTTC
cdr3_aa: CASSQDRGTSINEQFF

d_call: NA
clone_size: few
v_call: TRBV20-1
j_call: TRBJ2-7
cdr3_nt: TGCAGTGCTAGAGGTCGTAGCGGGACAGTCCACGAGCAGTACTTC
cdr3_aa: CSARGRSGTVHEQYF

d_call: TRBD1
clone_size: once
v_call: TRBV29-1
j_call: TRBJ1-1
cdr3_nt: TGCAGCGGTTCGACAGGGGGCAGGGACACTGAAGCTTTCTTT
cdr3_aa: CSGSTGGRDTEAFF

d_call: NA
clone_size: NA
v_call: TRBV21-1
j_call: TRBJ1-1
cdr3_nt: TGTGCCAGCAGCACAGCGAACACTGAAGCTTTCTTT
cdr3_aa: CASSTANTEAFF

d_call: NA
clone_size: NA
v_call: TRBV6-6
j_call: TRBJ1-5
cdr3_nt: TGTGCCAGCAGTTACCAGGGGATGCAGCCCCAGCATTTT
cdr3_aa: CASSYQGMQPQHF

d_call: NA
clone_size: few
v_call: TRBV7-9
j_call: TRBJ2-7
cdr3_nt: TGTGCCAGCACCCCGGAGGGAAATTCCTACGAGCAGTACTTC
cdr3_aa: CASTPEGNSYEQYF